This T cell receptor (beta chain) was profiled in a study of cytomegalovirus exposure and HLA in healthy donors. General study points: Overall, roughly 150 TCR beta chains were annotated as cytomegalovirus-associated. Among the CMV-associated chains, three were confirmed in vitro as specific for CMV antigens.

Germline V gene data show CDR1 as SGHNT and CDR2 as YYREEE (reference sequence). V dropped 5 bases and J dropped 5; count of bases not matched to a gene: 11. This CDR3 contains 17 residues. Data came from immunoSEQ multiplex PCR; TCRdb stores just in-frame clones and leaves some out. Among fewer than 140,000 clones, 88% were seen once, and the ten largest hold 1.5% to 2%. This clone was detected only once. Antigen specificity is unknown. The TCR comes from a woman aged 18-35 years in good health and CMV-seropositive. This chain links TRBV5-4 with TRBJ2-3; 13 bases fit TRBD2. Sequencing input: PBMCs. The CDR3 DNA sequence: TGTGCCAGCAGTTACCCCCGACTAGCGGGGGGTGAAGATACGCAGTATTTT. As protein: CASSYPRLAGGEDTQYF.